The TCR beta chain described here comes from a study of blood T cell repertoires in COVID-19. Overall study context: COVID-19 samples from acute and convalescent phases originated in the United States, Italy and Spain. The analysed material was cDNA or gDNA that came from T cells, B-cell-depleted T cells, or PBMCs.

Germline V gene lookup returns CDR1 LGHNA and CDR2 YNFKEQ. The CDR3 consists of 15 residues. With 2 bases removed from V and 1 base from J, the gap between germline ends came to 11 bases. In the original processing: The assay estimated nucleated cells by amplifying reference gene primers. Repertoires were generated with immunoSEQ multiplex PCR, while TCRdb's copy carries only in-frame clones and drops some. V, J and clone size derive from that table, while D and trimming were established from the DNA sequence. This repertoire shows about 140,000 clones, under 90% found once; its top ten account for 44%.

The genes are TRBV4-2 and TRBJ1-2; a possible D gene is TRBD1 (6 bases). The clonotype was recovered from a human donor in a cohort sampled during active COVID-19. Material for sequencing was peripheral blood. The CDR3 DNA follows: TGTGCCAGCAGCCAACGAGGGACACTTAACTATGGCTACACCTTC. Translated, it gives CASSQRGTLNYGYTF.